This record concerns one T cell receptor (beta chain) sequence. The sample belongs to a study of blood T cell repertoires in COVID-19. The overall study: Specimens from acute and convalescent COVID-19 originated in the United States, Italy and Spain.

CDR3 size: 15 residues. The germline V gene has CDR1 SGHAT and CDR2 FQNNGV. The J segment lost 1 base and the V segment lost 5 bases, leaving 4 bases of the junction unmatched. The table came from immunoSEQ multiplex PCR; TCRdb's copy has only in-frame clones and leaves some out. The sample lists 430,000 or so clones; roughly 89% were seen once. This TCR derives from a young man with COVID-19, enrolled during active disease. This chain joins TRBV11-2 and TRBJ2-7; 11 nucleotides match TRBD2. Material for sequencing was peripheral blood. This CDR3 reads CASSQGLAESYEQYF. The CDR3 DNA reads as TGTGCCAGCAGCCAGGGACTAGCGGAGTCCTACGAGCAGTACTTC.